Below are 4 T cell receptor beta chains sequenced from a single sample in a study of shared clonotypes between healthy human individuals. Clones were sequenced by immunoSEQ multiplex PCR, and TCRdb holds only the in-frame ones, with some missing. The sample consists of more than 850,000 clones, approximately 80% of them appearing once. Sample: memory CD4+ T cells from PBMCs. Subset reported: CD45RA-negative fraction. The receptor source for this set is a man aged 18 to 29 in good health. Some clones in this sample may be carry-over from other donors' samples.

In DNA, the CDR3 is TGTGCCAGCAGGCTCCCCGGGACTAACTCCTACGAGCAGTACTTC. Translation gives CASRLPGTNSYEQYF. The chain links TRBV28 to TRBJ2-7, with 7 bases aligning to TRBD2. The CDR3 contains 15 residues. V shed 6 bases, J shed 0 bases, and the junction held 8 bases outside the gene matches. Germline CDR1 is MDHEN and CDR2 is SYDVKM.

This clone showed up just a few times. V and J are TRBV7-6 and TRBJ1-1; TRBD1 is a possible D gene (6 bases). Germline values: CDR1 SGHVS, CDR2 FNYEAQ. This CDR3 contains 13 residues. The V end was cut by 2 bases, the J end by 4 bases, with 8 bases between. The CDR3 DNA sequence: TGTGCCAGCAGCTTAAAAGGGGGCACTGAAGCTTTCTTT. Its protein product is CASSLKGGTEAFF.

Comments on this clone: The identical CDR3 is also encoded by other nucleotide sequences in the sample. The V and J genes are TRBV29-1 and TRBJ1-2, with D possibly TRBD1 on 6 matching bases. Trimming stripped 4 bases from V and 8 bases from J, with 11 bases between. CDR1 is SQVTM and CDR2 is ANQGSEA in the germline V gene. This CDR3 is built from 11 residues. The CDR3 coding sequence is TGCAGCGTTGGCGGGGGCGCCGGCTACACCTTC. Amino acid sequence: CSVGGGAGYTF.

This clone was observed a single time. The CDR3: CASSLAGGEKLFF. Written as DNA, the CDR3 is TGTGCCAGCAGCTTAGCGGGGGGTGAAAAACTGTTTTTT. This sequence joins TRBV7-8 and TRBJ1-4; D perhaps matches TRBD1 (5 bases). V was clipped by 0 bases and J by 7 bases, with 6 bases between them. Germline values: CDR1 SGHVS, CDR2 FQNEAQ. The CDR3 has 13 residues.